The entry below describes one T cell receptor (beta chain). This CDR3 is built from 14 residues. The J segment lost 3 bases and the V segment lost 3 bases, leaving 4 bases of the junction unmatched. Germline CDR1 SGHTA, CDR2 FQGNSA. Genomic DNA from each subset was divided evenly over several immunoSEQ plates. Some clones are missing from TCRdb's copy, which holds only in-frame ones; the method was immunoSEQ multiplex PCR. Seen here are fewer than 200,000 clones, approximately 92% observed once, and the top ten hold more than 0.06%. The data were taken from a study of shared clonotypes between healthy human individuals.

The chain combines TRBV7-2 with TRBJ2-5; TRBD1 matches 7 bases. This TCR was sampled from a young woman in good health. The sample consisted of naive CD4+ T cells sorted from blood. Subset in this sample: CD45RA+ positively selected. As DNA, the CDR3 is TGTGCCAGCAGCTTCAACAGGGGTGAAGAGACCCAGTACTTC. Protein product: CASSFNRGEETQYF. The whole variable domain, remainder taken from reference TRBV7-2 and TRBJ2-5, is GAGVSQSPSNKVTEKGKDVELRCDPISGHTALYWYRQSLGQGLEFLIYFQGNSAPDKSGLPSDRFSAERTGGSVSTLTIQRTQQEDSAVYLCASSFNRGEETQYFGPGTRLLVL.